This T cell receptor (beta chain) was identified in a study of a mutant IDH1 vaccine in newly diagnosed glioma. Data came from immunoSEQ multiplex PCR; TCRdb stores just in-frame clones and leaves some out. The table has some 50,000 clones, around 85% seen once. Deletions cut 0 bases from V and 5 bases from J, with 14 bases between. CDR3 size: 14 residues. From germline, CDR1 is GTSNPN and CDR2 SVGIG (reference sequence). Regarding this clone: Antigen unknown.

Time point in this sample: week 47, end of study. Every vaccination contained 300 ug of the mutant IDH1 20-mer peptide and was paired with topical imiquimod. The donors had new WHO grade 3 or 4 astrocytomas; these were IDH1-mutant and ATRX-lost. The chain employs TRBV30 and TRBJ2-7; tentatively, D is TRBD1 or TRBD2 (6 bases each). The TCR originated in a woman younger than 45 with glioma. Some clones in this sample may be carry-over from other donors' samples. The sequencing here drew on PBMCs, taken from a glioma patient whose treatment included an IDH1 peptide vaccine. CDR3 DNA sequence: TGTGCCTGGAGTGTCGGTGGGGGGCACAACGAGCAGTACTTC. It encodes CAWSVGGGHNEQYF.